The 24 T cell receptor beta chains in this list originate from one sample, sequenced in a study of monozygotic twins with inflammatory bowel disease. TCRdb derives one entry per CDR3 protein from the 5' RACE reads, leaving out DNA. In total, the table holds some 200,000 distinct CDR3 sequences. The sequenced material came from blood. The receptors come from a human donor with ulcerative colitis or Crohn's disease, or a healthy co-twin of an affected twin (not recorded which).

The chain links TRBV10-3 to TRBJ2-1. There are 13 residues in the CDR3. Germline V gives CDR1 ENHRY, CDR2 SYGVKD. The chain's CDR3 is CAISGVSINEQFF.

This rearrangement joins TRBV10-3 to TRBJ1-2; checking the TCRdb D call of TRBD1 is not possible without DNA. From germline, CDR1 is ENHRY and CDR2 SYGVKD. The CDR3 length is 14 residues. CDR3 residues: CAISDRGRDYGYTF.

The CDR3 is CASSSPGQGREKLFF. V gene TRBV5-1 combines with J gene TRBJ1-4; TCRdb lists TRBD1, though no DNA is available to test this call. The CDR3 totals 15 residues. CDR1 is SGHRS and CDR2 is YFSETQ in the germline V gene.

This chain joins TRBV6-5 and TRBJ2-7; TCRdb returns TRBD1, unconfirmable since there is no DNA. CDR1 and CDR2 (germline): MNHEY, SVGAGI. This CDR3 comprises 16 residues. CDR3 residues: CASSYPTGTGPYEQYF.

The rearrangement links TRBV6-5 to TRBJ2-1; the D call from TCRdb, TRBD1, cannot be confirmed without DNA. The germline V gene has CDR1 MNHEY and CDR2 SVGAGI. CDR3 length equals 16 residues. The CDR3 reads CASSYSPTGGVNEQFF.

J is TRBJ2-5 and V is TRBV18. The length of the CDR3 is 13 residues. The V gene's germline CDR1 is KGHSH and CDR2 LQKENI. The CDR3 sequence: CASSPPVEETQYF.

The chain recombines TRBV7-8 with TRBJ1-1; TCRdb outputs TRBD1, but without DNA this stays unchecked. CDR1 and CDR2 (germline): SGHVS, FQNEAQ. The CDR3 is 14 amino acids. The CDR3: CASSLNREYTEAFF.

The rearrangement uses TRBV7-9 and TRBJ2-3; TCRdb's D call of TRBD1 is untestable without DNA. Germline V gene lookup returns CDR1 SEHNR and CDR2 FQNEAQ (reference sequence). This CDR3 has 15 amino acids. This chain's CDR3 is CASSLTGQGTDTQYF.

This chain links TRBV28 with TRBJ2-5; TCRdb selects TRBD1, and the lack of DNA leaves this call unchecked. The CDR3 length is 14 residues. Germline values: CDR1 MDHEN, CDR2 SYDVKM. The CDR3 spells CASSPPGGLETQYF.

The chain combines TRBV4-1 with TRBJ1-1; TCRdb outputs TRBD1, but without DNA this stays unchecked. Per the germline V gene, CDR1 is MGHRA and CDR2 is YSYEKL. The CDR3 is made up of 15 amino acids. CDR3 residues: CASSHLWGGYTEAFF.

The chain recombines TRBV7-2 with TRBJ2-7; TCRdb's D call of TRBD2 is untestable without DNA. Germline values: CDR1 SGHTA, CDR2 FQGNSA. This CDR3 has 14 amino acids. The CDR3 spells CASSLGLGHYEQYF.

The J gene is TRBJ2-1, the V gene TRBV25-1. This CDR3 has 12 amino acids. Germline CDR1 reads MGHDK; CDR2 reads SYGVNS. The CDR3 loop reads CASSDRSGEQFF.

V and J are TRBV28 and TRBJ2-2; no DNA is available, so the TRBD1 call from TCRdb remains unchecked. This CDR3 has 15 amino acids. CDR1 and CDR2 (germline): MDHEN, SYDVKM. The CDR3 sequence is CASSPRLGGTGELFF.

This chain connects TRBV7-2 to TRBJ2-5; TCRdb names TRBD1, which stays unverified in the absence of DNA. From germline, CDR1 is SGHTA and CDR2 FQGNSA. The CDR3 loop spans 14 amino acids. Here the CDR3 reads CASSVDRGRETQYF.

The J gene is TRBJ2-1, the V gene TRBV5-1. Germline assignment: CDR1 SGHRS and CDR2 YFSETQ. The CDR3 spans 17 residues. CDR3: CASSYGALHFSYNEQFF.

The V gene is TRBV5-6, the J gene TRBJ2-3. Per germline, CDR1 SGHDT and CDR2 YYEEEE. The CDR3 runs to 12 residues. The CDR3 spells CASSFKTDTQYF.

The rearrangement joins TRBV11-2 to TRBJ2-1; TCRdb lists TRBD1, though no DNA is available to test this call. Germline V gene lookup returns CDR1 SGHAT and CDR2 FQNNGV. This CDR3 spans 15 amino acids. The CDR3 protein is CASSLGGQGTNEQFF.

The gene calls are TRBV7-2 and TRBJ2-1; TCRdb calls TRBD2, which cannot be checked without DNA. Germline CDR1 and CDR2: SGHTA and FQGNSA. The CDR3 covers 16 residues. CDR3: CASSPRRENPYNEQFF.

The J gene is TRBJ1-1, the V gene TRBV5-4. The CDR3 length is 15 residues. In germline, CDR1 is SGHNT, CDR2 YYREEE (reference sequence). Here the CDR3 reads CASSLVGGRLTEAFF.

The chain joins TRBV20-1 to TRBJ1-1; absent DNA, TCRdb's TRBD1 call cannot be checked. CDR3 length: 15 amino acids. The V gene's germline CDR1 is DFQATT and CDR2 SNEGSKA (reference sequence). CDR3 region: CSASGEDRPNTEAFF.

The V call is TRBV5-1, the J call TRBJ2-1. The length of the CDR3 is 15 residues. Germline CDR1 SGHRS, CDR2 YFSETQ. The CDR3 protein is CASSLEAPNWDEQFF.

This sequence joins TRBV18 and TRBJ2-7; without DNA, the TCRdb call of TRBD1 cannot be checked. CDR1 and CDR2 from the germline V gene are KGHSH and LQKENI. The CDR3 loop spans 15 amino acids. This CDR3 reads CASSPVPGQGSEQYF. The full variable domain, rest sourced from reference TRBV18 and TRBJ2-7, is NAGVMQNPRHLVRRRGQEARLRCSPMKGHSHVYWYRQLPEEGLKFMVYLQKENIIDESGMPKERFSAEFPKEGPSILRIQQVVRGDSAAYFCASSPVPGQGSEQYFGPGTRLTVT.

V is TRBV6-5 and J is TRBJ1-1; TCRdb's assignment of TRBD1 cannot be checked, as there is no DNA. Germline V CDR1 and CDR2: MNHEY, SVGAGI. CDR3 length: 14 residues. CDR3 in amino acids: CASSYGGRQTEAFF.

The V and J genes are TRBV28 and TRBJ2-5; as DNA is missing, the TRBD1 call by TCRdb cannot be tested. CDR1 and CDR2 (germline): MDHEN, SYDVKM. This CDR3 contains 13 residues. CDR3 amino acids: CASSSFPGGSVSF.